This T cell receptor beta chain originates from a study of read filtering for tumor transcriptome and immune sequencing. Background on the study: TCR-mapped reads were about 3.5 to 10.27 million with IR-seq versus about 75 to 1,400 with RNA-seq. Overall study findings and caveats: Correlation between methods rose after single-read clonotypes were removed. Sorted CD138-negative bone marrow cells were not purified T cells.

Per germline, CDR1 MDHEN and CDR2 SYDVKM. Trimming took 8 bases from V and 9 from J, leaving 14 bases between them. The CDR3 runs to 11 residues. Turning to this clonotype: Its antigen is not known.

The library was built from around 380 ng RNA with molecular barcoded adaptors for alpha/delta and beta/gamma chains. TCRdb independently ran MiXCR on the reads; one entry per CDR3 protein. The data show around 20,000 distinct CDR3 sequences, approximately 20% seen once. The receptor comes from a donor aged 40 or older with multiple myeloma. The sample was a population of CD138-negative cells sorted from bone marrow. This chain joins TRBV28 and TRBJ2-7; D is uncertain. CDR3 region: CASQRGFGQYF. CDR3 DNA sequence: TGTGCCAGCCAACGCGGTTTTGGGCAGTACTTC.